This TCR beta chain emerged from a study of shared clonotypes between healthy human individuals. Notes on the study in general: Exclusively blood specimens were collected; tissue repertoires likely differ. Non-shared clonotypes showed lower generation probabilities than clonotypes common to all four donors.

J gave up 2 bases and V 1 base, and 7 bases lay outside the gene matches. This CDR3 comprises 16 residues. Germline V gives CDR1 SGHRS, CDR2 YFSETQ. Recent acute infections and vaccinations were absent in the healthy HIV-negative adult donors. As for this clone: Its antigen is not known.

Assay used: immunoSEQ multiplex PCR; TCRdb lists only in-frame clones, some missing. The sample includes roughly 1,500,000 clones, 95% to 99% seen only once; the top ten take about 0.45%. Sequencing used naive CD4+ T cells sorted from blood. The subset denotes: CD45RA+ positively selected. The source is a man aged 25 to 40 in good health. This chain links TRBV5-1 with TRBJ2-3; 7 bases line up with TRBD2. CDR3 amino acids: CASSLQPSGDTDTQYF. The DNA of the CDR3 is TGCGCCAGCAGCTTGCAGCCAAGCGGGGACACAGATACGCAGTATTTT.